These T cell receptor beta chains were read from a single sample in a study of cytomegalovirus exposure and HLA in healthy donors. TCRdb keeps only in-frame clones here, not all; method: immunoSEQ multiplex PCR. The repertoire includes about 180,000 clones, roughly 80% of them detected once, and 1.5% sits in the top ten. Sequencing was carried out using PBMCs. Every receptor here comes from a man in his forties or fifties in good health and CMV-seronegative. CDR3s include the opening cysteine and the closing phenylalanine or tryptophan. Each record gives: clone size, J gene, D gene, V gene, CDR3 DNA, CDR3 protein. D genes are given only for firm matches. The size of a clone is reported for some rows only, either as once, few or many, or as a class for expanded clones.

>-|TRBJ2-7|TRBD2|TRBV27
TGTGCCAGCAGCCGTACCGGTACTAGCGCCTCCTACGAGCAGTACTTC
CASSRTGTSASYEQYF
>-|TRBJ1-6|-|TRBV9
TGTGCCAGCAGCGTAGCAACGGGTAGTAATTCACCCCTCCACTTT
CASSVATGSNSPLHF
>-|TRBJ1-2|TRBD1|TRBV6-4
TGTGCCAGCAGTGACTTCAACAAAGGACAGGGAACGGATGGCTACACCTTC
CASSDFNKGQGTDGYTF
>-|TRBJ2-7|-|TRBV28
TGTGCCAGCAGGGATGAGGGGGGGTCCTACGAGCAGTACTTC
CASRDEGGSYEQYF
>-|TRBJ1-5|-|TRBV30
TGTGCCTGGAGTGATACGAAGGACAGACTCAATCAGCCCCAGCATTTT
CAWSDTKDRLNQPQHF
>-|TRBJ1-2|TRBD1|TRBV5-1
TGCGCCAGCAGCTTGGATGGGACAGGGGTTTTTGGCTACACCTTC
CASSLDGTGVFGYTF
>-|TRBJ2-3|TRBD1|TRBV2
TGTGCCAGCAGTGAATCGGGCAGGGGGCGTACGCAGTATTTT
CASSESGRGRTQYF
>-|TRBJ1-1|-|TRBV6-5
TGTGCCAGCAGTTACGGACAAGAGAACACTGAAGCTTTCTTT
CASSYGQENTEAFF
>-|TRBJ1-2|-|TRBV19
TGTGCCAGTAGTACAGGGGAAGACTATGGCTACACCTTC
CASSTGEDYGYTF
>few|TRBJ1-1|TRBD1|TRBV27
TGTGCCAGCAGACCGAATGCCGGGACAGCGAACACTGAAGCTTTCTTT
CASRPNAGTANTEAFF
>-|TRBJ1-1|-|TRBV7-3
TGTGCCAGCAGCTCCCTCGGGGGCACTGAAGCTTTCTTT
CASSSLGGTEAFF
>-|TRBJ2-7|TRBD2|TRBV7-9
TGTGCCAGCAGCCCCCTTGGCTTGGGAGGGGAGCAGTACTTC
CASSPLGLGGEQYF
>-|TRBJ1-1|-|TRBV6-5
TGTGCCAGCAGTTTCCGGAATCTTCAGGGGAACACTGAAGCTTTCTTT
CASSFRNLQGNTEAFF
>-|TRBJ2-7|TRBD1|TRBV19
TGTGCCAGTAGCTCCCCCGGGACAGCATCCTACGAGCAGTACTTC
CASSSPGTASYEQYF
>-|TRBJ2-3|-|TRBV7-3
TGTGCCAGCAGCTCCAGGGTTTTTGCAGATACGCAGTATTTT
CASSSRVFADTQYF
>-|TRBJ2-7|-|TRBV29-1
TGCAGCGCTGTTCACCAGCCGGGCGAGCAGTACTTC
CSAVHQPGEQYF
>-|TRBJ2-1|TRBD1|TRBV5-1
TGCGCCAGCAGCTTGGAGGGTCCCGGCAGGGGGCGATCTGAGCAGTTCTTC
CASSLEGPGRGRSEQFF
>-|TRBJ1-2|TRBD1|TRBV10-3
TGTGCCATCAGGGCCGGGACAGGGGTGTATGGCTACACCTTC
CAIRAGTGVYGYTF
>-|TRBJ1-1|TRBD1|TRBV5-4
TGTGCCAGCAGCCCCGGGACAGGGTACACTGAAGCTTTCTTT
CASSPGTGYTEAFF
>-|TRBJ1-1|TRBD1|TRBV9
TGTGCCAGCAGCCCATCCGCGCAGGGGGCTACTGAAGCTTTCTTT
CASSPSAQGATEAFF
>-|TRBJ2-5|TRBD2|TRBV11-3
TGTGCCAGCAGCTTACCGTCCGTCTGGCGGGGGGGCCAAACGGAGACCCAGTACTTC
CASSLPSVWRGGQTETQYF
>-|TRBJ2-7|TRBD2|TRBV18
TGTGCCAGCTCATCCTCCGGGGGGGGCAACTACGAGCAGTACTTC
CASSSSGGGNYEQYF
>few|TRBJ1-6|-|TRBV6-1
TGTGCCAGCAGACCACAGGGATCGAATTCACCCCTCCACTTT
CASRPQGSNSPLHF
>-|TRBJ1-3|-|TRBV19
TGTGCCAGTAGACCAGGCTCTGGAAACACCATATATTTT
CASRPGSGNTIYF
>-|TRBJ2-7|-|TRBV29-1
TGCAGCGCTTATGGCGGCTCGGCCTACGAGCAGTACTTC
CSAYGGSAYEQYF
>-|TRBJ2-3|TRBD2|TRBV5-1
TGCGCCAGCAGCTTGGGCCCACTAGCGGGAGGCTGGGATACGCAGTATTTT
CASSLGPLAGGWDTQYF
>-|TRBJ2-3|TRBD1|TRBV30
TGTGCCTGGAGGGGTATCGGGACAGGGAGGCCAGATACGCAGTATTTT
CAWRGIGTGRPDTQYF
>-|TRBJ2-2|TRBD2|TRBV2
TGTGCCGGCGGGACTAGCGGTAACACCGGGGAGCTGTTTTTT
CAGGTSGNTGELFF
>-|TRBJ1-1|TRBD1|TRBV25-1
TGTGCCTCGACAGGGGTCAACACTGAAGCTTTCTTT
CASTGVNTEAFF
>-|TRBJ2-7|-|TRBV4-2
TGTGCCAGCAGCCAAGAGGGGAGATACAGGGGCCGGAGGGTAGAGCAGTACTTC
CASSQEGRYRGRRVEQYF
>few|TRBJ2-1|-|TRBV6-5
TGTGCCAGCAGTTACGATGGTTCTACAGGGCAGTTCTTC
CASSYDGSTGQFF
>-|TRBJ1-4|TRBD1|TRBV19
TGTGCCAGTAGTATTTACAGGGGGACGAGTGAAAAACTGTTTTTT
CASSIYRGTSEKLFF
>-|TRBJ2-1|-|TRBV6-5
TGTGCCAGCAGGCCCTCCCAATACTTCAATGAGCAGTTCTTC
CASRPSQYFNEQFF
>-|TRBJ2-3|TRBD2|TRBV9
TGTGCCAGCAGCGTGGGGACTAGCGGGAGACCAGATACGCAGTATTTT
CASSVGTSGRPDTQYF
>once|TRBJ1-2|TRBD1|TRBV28
TGTGCCAGCAGTTTAGGGACAGGGTTGGTCTTAGGCTACACCTTC
CASSLGTGLVLGYTF
>-|TRBJ2-5|TRBD2|TRBV29-1
TGCAGCTATCTCTCTAGCGGGATAGGAGAGACCCAGTACTTC
CSYLSSGIGETQYF